The clone carrying this T cell receptor (beta chain) was seen at least ten times. Its target is not known. The cell input for sorted libraries was about 960,000, and those cells were CD4+ or CD8+ T cells. Synthesis of cDNA was performed by 5'RACE using 10-nucleotide random UMIs. The authors obtained over 170 million TCR-beta sequences from 15-18 subjects per sequencing run. Each CDR3 protein gets one entry after TCRdb re-called the 5' RACE reads with MiXCR. The data contain about 31,000 distinct CDR3 sequences, just over 4% of them singletons. The record originates from a study of neurological immune-mediated disorders. Germline CDR1 reads KGHSH; CDR2 reads LQKENI. V lost 5 bases and J 5 bases, leaving 8 bases between the germline ends. The CDR3 sequence is 12 residues long. Whole-study results and caveats: None of the CDR3 amino acid sequences of expanded clones recurred across subjects, suggesting private repertoires in all groups.

Sequenced input: CD4+ T cells from blood. This TCR came from a woman between 40 and 55 years old in good health. This chain joins TRBV18 and TRBJ2-3; D is possibly TRBD1 or TRBD2 (5 bases each). CDR3 in amino acids: CASSAGGDTQYF. CDR3 in DNA: TGTGCCAGCTCAGCTGGGGGAGATACGCAGTATTTT. Full variable domain (rest looked up from reference TRBV18 and TRBJ2-3): NAGVMQNPRHLVRRRGQEARLRCSPMKGHSHVYWYRQLPEEGLKFMVYLQKENIIDESGMPKERFSAEFPKEGPSILRIQQVVRGDSAAYFCASSAGGDTQYFGPGTRLTVL.